This T cell receptor beta chain was sequenced for a study of blood T cell repertoires in COVID-19. In germline, CDR1 is SGHTA, CDR2 FQGNSA. The CDR3 totals 17 residues. V was pared by 4 bases and J by 10 bases, with 17 bases of the junction left unmatched. Measured with immunoSEQ multiplex PCR; TCRdb has only the in-frame clones, and not every one. The sample consists of 200,000 to 250,000 clones, more than 75% of them appearing once. The clonotype originates from a man aged 50 to 59 with COVID-19, enrolled during active disease. The chain recombines TRBV7-2 with TRBJ1-5; 9 bases agree with TRBD1. Specimen: peripheral blood. CDR3 sequence reads: CASSSLLDRGFLGPQHF. In DNA form, the CDR3 reads TGTGCCAGCAGCTCCCTTCTGGACAGGGGTTTCCTGGGACCCCAGCATTTT. Variable domain in full (rest from reference TRBV7-2 and TRBJ1-5): GAGVSQSPSNKVTEKGKDVELRCDPISGHTALYWYRQSLGQGLEFLIYFQGNSAPDKSGLPSDRFSAERTGGSVSTLTIQRTQQEDSAVYLCASSSLLDRGFLGPQHFGDGTRLSIL.